The clone carrying this T cell receptor (beta chain) showed up many times. Its target is unknown. TCRdb called clones again from the PCR reads with MiXCR. The data show about 47,000 clones, around 25% seen once. Every patient was untreated before thyroid surgery. This CDR3 is built from 21 residues. Germline values: CDR1 DFQATT, CDR2 SNEGSKA (reference sequence). The ends were cut back, 0 bases at V and 0 bases at J, with 27 bases in the middle. The record originates from a study of metastatic and nonmetastatic thyroid tumors. Study-wide findings and caveats: TCR beta diversity was reportedly significantly higher in malignant thyroid tumors than benign nodules, in blood and tumor.

The chain has TRBV20-1 and TRBJ1-5; the D gene is possibly TRBD1 (5 bases). This clonotype originated in a male donor with papillary thyroid cancer or a benign thyroid nodule (not recorded which). Some clones in this sample may be carry-over from other donors' samples. Sequenced material: blood. CDR3 bases: TGCAGTGCTAGAGATCGCCACACGAGGGGTGCCCTCCTTTATAGCAATCAGCCCCAGCATTTT. Translated: CSARDRHTRGALLYSNQPQHF.